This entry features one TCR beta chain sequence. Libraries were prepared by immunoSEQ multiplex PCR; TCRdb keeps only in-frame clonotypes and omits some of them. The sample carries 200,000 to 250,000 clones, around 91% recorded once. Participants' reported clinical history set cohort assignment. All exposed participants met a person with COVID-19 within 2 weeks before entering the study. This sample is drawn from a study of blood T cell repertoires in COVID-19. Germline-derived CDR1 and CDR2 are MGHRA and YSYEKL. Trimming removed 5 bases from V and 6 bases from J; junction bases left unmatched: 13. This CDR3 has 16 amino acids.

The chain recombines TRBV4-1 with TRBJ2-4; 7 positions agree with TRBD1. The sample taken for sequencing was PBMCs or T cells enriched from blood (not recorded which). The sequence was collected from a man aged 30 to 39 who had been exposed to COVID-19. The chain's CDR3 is CASSTLVTGNGNIQYF. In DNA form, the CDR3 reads TGCGCCAGCAGCACACTCGTGACAGGGAATGGAAACATTCAGTACTTC.